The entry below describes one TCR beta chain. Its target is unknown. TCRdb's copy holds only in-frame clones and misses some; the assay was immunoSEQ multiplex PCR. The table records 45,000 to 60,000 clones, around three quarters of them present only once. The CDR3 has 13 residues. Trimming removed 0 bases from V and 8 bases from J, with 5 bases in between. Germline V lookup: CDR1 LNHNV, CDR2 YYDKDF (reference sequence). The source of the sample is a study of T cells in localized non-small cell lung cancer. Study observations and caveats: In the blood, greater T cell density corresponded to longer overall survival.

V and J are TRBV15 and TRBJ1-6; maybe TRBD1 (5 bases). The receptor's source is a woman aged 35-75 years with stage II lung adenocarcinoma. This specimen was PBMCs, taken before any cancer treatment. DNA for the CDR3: TGTGCCACCAGCAGAGAACAGGATTCACCCCTCCACTTT. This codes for CATSREQDSPLHF.